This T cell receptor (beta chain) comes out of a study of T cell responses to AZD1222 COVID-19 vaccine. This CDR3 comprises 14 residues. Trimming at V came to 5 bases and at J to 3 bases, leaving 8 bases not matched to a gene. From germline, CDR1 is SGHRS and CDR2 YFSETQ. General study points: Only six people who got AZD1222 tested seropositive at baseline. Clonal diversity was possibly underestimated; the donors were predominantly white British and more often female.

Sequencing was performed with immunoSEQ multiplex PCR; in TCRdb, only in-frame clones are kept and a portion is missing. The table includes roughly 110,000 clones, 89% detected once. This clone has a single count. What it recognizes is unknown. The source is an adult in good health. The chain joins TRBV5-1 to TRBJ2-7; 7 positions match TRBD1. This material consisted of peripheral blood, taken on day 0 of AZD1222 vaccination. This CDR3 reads CASRRGQTDYEQYF. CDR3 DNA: TGCGCCAGCAGAAGGGGACAGACCGACTACGAGCAGTACTTC.